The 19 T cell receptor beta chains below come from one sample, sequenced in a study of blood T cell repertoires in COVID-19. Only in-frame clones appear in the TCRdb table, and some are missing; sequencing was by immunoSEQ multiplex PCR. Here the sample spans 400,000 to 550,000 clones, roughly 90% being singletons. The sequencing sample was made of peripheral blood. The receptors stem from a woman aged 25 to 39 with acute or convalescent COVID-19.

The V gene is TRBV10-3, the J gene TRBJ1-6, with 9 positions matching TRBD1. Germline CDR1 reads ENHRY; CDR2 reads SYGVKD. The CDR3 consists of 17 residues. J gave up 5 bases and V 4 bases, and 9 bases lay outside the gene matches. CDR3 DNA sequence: TGTGCCATCAGTGCAGCAACAGGGGGCATAAATAATTCACCCCTCCACTTT. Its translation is CAISAATGGINNSPLHF.

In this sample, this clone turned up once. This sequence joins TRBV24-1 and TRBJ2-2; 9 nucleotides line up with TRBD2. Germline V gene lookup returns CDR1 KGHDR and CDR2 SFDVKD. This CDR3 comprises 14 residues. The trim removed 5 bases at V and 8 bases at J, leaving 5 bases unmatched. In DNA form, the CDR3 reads TGTGCCACCAGTGGCGGGGGGGGCGTTGGGGAGCTGTTTTTT. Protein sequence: CATSGGGGVGELFF.

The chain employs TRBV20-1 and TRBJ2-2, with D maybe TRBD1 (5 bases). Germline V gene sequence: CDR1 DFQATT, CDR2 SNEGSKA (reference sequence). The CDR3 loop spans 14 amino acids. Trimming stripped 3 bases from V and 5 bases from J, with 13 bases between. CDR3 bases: TGCAGTGCTAGTCCAGGGCGAGTGACCGGGGAGCTGTTTTTT. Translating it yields CSASPGRVTGELFF.

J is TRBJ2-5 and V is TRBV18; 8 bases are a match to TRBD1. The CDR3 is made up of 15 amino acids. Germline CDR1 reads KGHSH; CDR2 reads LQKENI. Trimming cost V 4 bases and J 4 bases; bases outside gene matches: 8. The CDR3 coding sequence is TGTGCCAGCTCACTAGGACAGGGTGCAATAGAGACCCAGTACTTC. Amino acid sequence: CASSLGQGAIETQYF.

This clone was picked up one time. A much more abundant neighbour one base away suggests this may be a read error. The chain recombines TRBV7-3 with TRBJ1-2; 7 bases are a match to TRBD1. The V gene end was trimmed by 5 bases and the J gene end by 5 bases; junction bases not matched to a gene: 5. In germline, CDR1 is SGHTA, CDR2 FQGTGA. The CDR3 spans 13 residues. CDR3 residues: CASSPGTAYGYTF. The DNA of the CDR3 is TGTGCCAGCAGCCCCGGGACAGCTTATGGCTACACCTTC.

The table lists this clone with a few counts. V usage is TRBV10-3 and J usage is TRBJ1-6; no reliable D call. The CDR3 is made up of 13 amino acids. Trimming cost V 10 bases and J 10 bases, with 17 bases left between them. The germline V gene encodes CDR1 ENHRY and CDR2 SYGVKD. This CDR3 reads CATSGDGYSPLHF. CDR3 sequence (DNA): TGTGCCACAAGCGGAGATGGCTACTCACCCCTCCACTTT.

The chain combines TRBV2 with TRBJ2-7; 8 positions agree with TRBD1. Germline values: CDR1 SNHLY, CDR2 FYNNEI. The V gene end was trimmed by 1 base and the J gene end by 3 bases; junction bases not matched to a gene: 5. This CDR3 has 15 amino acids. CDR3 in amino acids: CASSEGGTGGYEQYF. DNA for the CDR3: TGTGCCAGCAGTGAAGGTGGGACAGGAGGCTACGAGCAGTACTTC.

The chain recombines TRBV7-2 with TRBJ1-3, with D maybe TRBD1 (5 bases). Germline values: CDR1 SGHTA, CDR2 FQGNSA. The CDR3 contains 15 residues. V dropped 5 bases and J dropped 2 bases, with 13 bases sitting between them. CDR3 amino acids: CASSPTWGAGNTIYF. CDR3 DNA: TGTGCCAGCAGCCCCACGTGGGGGGCTGGAAACACCATATATTTT.

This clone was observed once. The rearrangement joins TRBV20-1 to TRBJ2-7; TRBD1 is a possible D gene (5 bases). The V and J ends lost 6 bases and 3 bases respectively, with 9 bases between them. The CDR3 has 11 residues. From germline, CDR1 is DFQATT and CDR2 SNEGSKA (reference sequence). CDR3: CSAIDSYEQYF. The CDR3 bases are TGCAGTGCCATAGACAGCTACGAGCAGTACTTC.

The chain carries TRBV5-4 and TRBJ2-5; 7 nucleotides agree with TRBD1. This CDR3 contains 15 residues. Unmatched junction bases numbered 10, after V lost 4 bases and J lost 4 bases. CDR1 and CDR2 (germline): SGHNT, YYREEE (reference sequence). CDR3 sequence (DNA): TGTGCCAGCAGCGCCGGGACAGTCCTGGGAGAGACCCAGTACTTC. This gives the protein CASSAGTVLGETQYF.

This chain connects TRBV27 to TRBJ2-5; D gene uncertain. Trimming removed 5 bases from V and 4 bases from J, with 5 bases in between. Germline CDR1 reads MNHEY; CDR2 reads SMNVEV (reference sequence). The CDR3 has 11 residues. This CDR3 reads CASSVIETQYF. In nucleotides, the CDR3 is TGTGCCAGCAGTGTTATAGAGACCCAGTACTTC.

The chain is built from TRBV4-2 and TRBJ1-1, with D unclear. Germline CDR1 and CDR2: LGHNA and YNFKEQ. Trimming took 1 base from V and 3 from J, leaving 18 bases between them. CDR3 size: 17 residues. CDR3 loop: CASSQVRATGLDTEAFF. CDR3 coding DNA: TGTGCCAGCAGCCAAGTTCGCGCTACGGGGTTAGACACTGAAGCTTTCTTT.

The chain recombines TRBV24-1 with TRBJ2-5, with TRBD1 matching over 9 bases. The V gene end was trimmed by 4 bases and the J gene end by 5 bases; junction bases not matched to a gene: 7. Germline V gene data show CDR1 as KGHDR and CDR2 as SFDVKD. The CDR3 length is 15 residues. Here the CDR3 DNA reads TGTGCCACCAGTGACCCGGGGACAGGGTTGGAGACCCAGTACTTC. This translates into CATSDPGTGLETQYF.

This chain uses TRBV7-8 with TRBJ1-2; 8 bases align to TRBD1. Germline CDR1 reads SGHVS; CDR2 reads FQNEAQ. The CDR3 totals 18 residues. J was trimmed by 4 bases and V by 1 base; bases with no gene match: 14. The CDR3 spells CASSLGFGRGQSGYGYTF. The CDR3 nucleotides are TGTGCCAGCAGCTTAGGGTTCGGCAGGGGGCAGTCAGGCTATGGCTACACCTTC.

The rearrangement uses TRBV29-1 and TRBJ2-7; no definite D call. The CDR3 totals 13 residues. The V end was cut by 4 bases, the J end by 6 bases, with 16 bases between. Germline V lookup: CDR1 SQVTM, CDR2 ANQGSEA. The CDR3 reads CSVVTDYAGEQYF. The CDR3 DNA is TGCAGCGTTGTTACAGATTATGCCGGCGAGCAGTACTTC.

CDR3 amino acids: CASSSFSGLANIQYF. The DNA for the CDR3 is TGTGCCAGCAGTAGCTTCAGTGGCTTAGCGAACATTCAGTACTTC. The V and J genes are TRBV6-5 and TRBJ2-4; the D gene is possibly TRBD2 (5 bases). This CDR3 spans 15 amino acids. V lost 5 bases to trimming and J lost 7 bases, with 18 bases between them. CDR1 and CDR2 from the germline V gene are MNHEY and SVGAGI.

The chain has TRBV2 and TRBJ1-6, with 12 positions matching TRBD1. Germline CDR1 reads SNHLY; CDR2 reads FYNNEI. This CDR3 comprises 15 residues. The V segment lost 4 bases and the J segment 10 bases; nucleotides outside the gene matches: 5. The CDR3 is CASSAGQGAQSPLHF. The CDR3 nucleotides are TGTGCCAGCAGTGCGGGACAGGGGGCACAGTCACCCCTCCACTTT.

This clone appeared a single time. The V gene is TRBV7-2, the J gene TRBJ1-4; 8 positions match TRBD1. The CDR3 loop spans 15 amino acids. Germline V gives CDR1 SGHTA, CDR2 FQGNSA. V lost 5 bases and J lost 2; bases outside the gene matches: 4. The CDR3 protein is CASSPGQATNEKLFF. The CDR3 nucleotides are TGTGCCAGCAGCCCGGGACAGGCCACTAATGAAAAACTGTTTTTT.

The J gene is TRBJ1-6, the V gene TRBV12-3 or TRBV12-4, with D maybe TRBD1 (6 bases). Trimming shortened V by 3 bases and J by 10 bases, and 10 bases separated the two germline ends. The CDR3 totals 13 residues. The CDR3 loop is CASSLKGGSPLHF. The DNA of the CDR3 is TGTGCCAGCAGTTTGAAGGGGGGGTCACCCCTCCACTTT.